This is a list of T cell receptor beta chains from one sample in a study of shared clonotypes between healthy human individuals. Produced via immunoSEQ multiplex PCR; TCRdb's table is partial and in-frame only. Found here are 550,000 to 650,000 clones, about 96% of them singletons; the top ten hold approximately 0.12%. The sequencing input was naive CD8+ T cells sorted from blood. The source is a woman aged 30 to 39 in good health. CDR3s include the opening cysteine and the closing phenylalanine or tryptophan. The order of the fields is CDR3 length, V gene, clone size, D gene, J gene, CDR3 protein, CDR3 DNA. The D gene is left open where the match is weak. Clone size is not always given. Where it is, it says once, few, many or a class for expanded clones.

>16|TRBV9|NA|NA|TRBJ2-7
CASSDYRDARRDEQYF
TGTGCCAGCAGCGACTACAGGGATGCGAGGCGAGACGAGCAGTACTTC
>15|TRBV27|NA|TRBD1|TRBJ1-5
CASSQSQGKNQPQHF
TGTGCCAGCAGCCAGTCACAGGGGAAAAATCAGCCCCAGCATTTT
>12|TRBV6-5|NA|TRBD1|TRBJ2-7
CASRRGLYEQYF
TGTGCCAGCAGGAGGGGGCTCTACGAGCAGTACTTC
>15|TRBV27|NA|TRBD1|TRBJ2-7
CASSKGTGGRSEQYF
TGTGCCAGCAGTAAGGGGACAGGAGGTCGCTCCGAGCAGTACTTC
>13|TRBV13|NA|NA|TRBJ1-2
CASSLVSGEGYTF
TGTGCCAGCAGCTTAGTATCGGGTGAGGGCTACACCTTC
>16|TRBV6-1|NA|NA|TRBJ2-7
CASSEGQGEGWNEQYF
TGTGCCAGCAGTGAGGGTCAGGGCGAGGGATGGAACGAGCAGTACTTC
>14|TRBV11-2|once|NA|TRBJ1-5
CASSLGRGSEPQHF
TGTGCCAGCAGCTTAGGGCGGGGGTCGGAGCCCCAGCATTTT
>16|TRBV10-3|NA|NA|TRBJ2-1
CAIRLGAELSYNEQFF
TGTGCCATCAGGCTGGGAGCGGAGCTCTCCTACAATGAGCAGTTCTTC
>17|TRBV7-9|NA|NA|TRBJ2-2
CASSPPFRGPNTGELFF
TGTGCCAGCAGCCCCCCCTTTAGGGGACCGAACACCGGGGAGCTGTTTTTT
>11|TRBV4-1|NA|NA|TRBJ1-1
CASSQDMVAFF
TGCGCCAGCAGCCAAGATATGGTTGCTTTCTTT
>12|TRBV25-1|NA|NA|TRBJ2-3
CASTDSTDTQYF
TGTGCCAGCACCGACAGCACAGATACGCAGTATTTT
>13|TRBV27|NA|NA|TRBJ1-1
CASSHWDPSEAFF
TGTGCCAGCAGCCACTGGGACCCCAGTGAAGCTTTCTTT
>18|TRBV7-7|NA|TRBD2|TRBJ2-1
CASSSGTSGSTPYNEQFF
TGTGCCAGCAGCTCCGGGACTAGCGGGAGTACGCCCTACAATGAGCAGTTCTTC
>14|TRBV7-3|NA|TRBD2|TRBJ2-7
CASSEGRGAYEQYF
TGTGCCAGCAGTGAAGGACGGGGGGCCTACGAGCAGTACTTC
>16|TRBV9|NA|NA|TRBJ2-5
CASTRFGGGLQETQYF
TGTGCCAGCACCCGGTTCGGGGGAGGACTCCAAGAGACCCAGTACTTC
>15|TRBV27|NA|TRBD1|TRBJ1-1
CASSLATGLYTEAFF
TGTGCCAGCAGTCTAGCGACAGGGTTGTACACTGAAGCTTTCTTT
>14|TRBV2|NA|NA|TRBJ2-7
CASRGPGESYEQYF
TGTGCCAGCCGGGGGCCAGGGGAATCCTACGAGCAGTACTTC
>15|TRBV2|NA|NA|TRBJ1-5
CAITLGGGSNQPQHF
TGTGCCATCACCCTGGGGGGCGGCAGCAATCAGCCCCAGCATTTT
>16|TRBV4-2|NA|TRBD1|TRBJ2-2
CASSQPGQVNTGELFF
TGTGCCAGCAGCCAACCCGGACAGGTTAACACCGGGGAGCTGTTTTTT
>16|TRBV4-1|NA|TRBD2|TRBJ2-1
CASSQTTSGDHNEQFF
TGCGCCAGCAGCCAAACTACTAGCGGGGACCACAATGAGCAGTTCTTC
>15|TRBV19|NA|NA|TRBJ2-7
CASSIWYDRSYEQYF
TGTGCCAGTAGTATTTGGTATGACAGATCCTACGAGCAGTACTTC
>14|TRBV6-6|NA|TRBD1|TRBJ2-1
CASSYRQGYNEQFF
TGTGCCAGCAGTTACCGACAGGGGTACAATGAGCAGTTCTTC
>16|TRBV13|NA|NA|TRBJ2-7
CASSSYYTGDGYEQYF
TGTGCCAGCAGCTCCTATTATACGGGAGACGGGTACGAGCAGTACTTC
>16|TRBV18|NA|TRBD2|TRBJ2-1
CASSPLSGASYNEQFF
TGTGCCAGCTCACCTCTTAGCGGGGCCTCCTACAATGAGCAGTTCTTC
>12|TRBV27|NA|NA|TRBJ1-2
CASYTGGLGYTF
TGTGCCAGTTACACGGGGGGCCTGGGCTACACCTTC
>13|TRBV5-6|NA|NA|TRBJ2-5
CASSLAGAETQYF
TGTGCCAGCAGCTTGGCTGGGGCGGAGACCCAGTACTTC
>15|TRBV7-8|NA|TRBD1|TRBJ2-2
CASSPTGANTGELFF
TGTGCCAGCAGCCCGACAGGGGCGAACACCGGGGAGCTGTTTTTT
>15|TRBV7-8|NA|NA|TRBJ1-1
CASSLVNRVDTEAFF
TGTGCCAGCAGCTTAGTAAACAGGGTGGACACTGAAGCTTTCTTT
>15|TRBV4-2|NA|NA|TRBJ1-5
CASSQGTRSNQPQHF
TGTGCCAGCAGCCAAGGGACGAGGTCGAATCAGCCCCAGCATTTT
>15|TRBV13|NA|NA|TRBJ2-2
CASSFFPANTGELFF
TGTGCCAGCAGCTTTTTTCCGGCGAACACCGGGGAGCTGTTTTTT
>14|TRBV5-5|NA|NA|TRBJ2-7
CASSFGGSPYEQYF
TGTGCCAGCAGCTTCGGCGGCAGCCCCTACGAGCAGTACTTC
>16|TRBV7-9|NA|NA|TRBJ2-7
CASSSPPRGSDYEQYF
TGTGCCAGCAGCTCGCCCCCCCGAGGATCGGACTACGAGCAGTACTTC
>15|TRBV4-1|NA|NA|TRBJ2-7
CASSQEQWEVSEQYF
TGCGCCAGCAGCCAAGAGCAGTGGGAGGTCTCCGAGCAGTACTTC
>14|TRBV10-2|few|NA|TRBJ1-5
CASSETTGNQPQHF
TGCGCCAGCAGTGAGACAACCGGCAATCAGCCCCAGCATTTT
>16|TRBV14|NA|NA|TRBJ2-7
CASSQEDRRVPYEQYF
TGTGCCAGCAGCCAAGAGGACCGCAGGGTACCCTACGAGCAGTACTTC
>15|TRBV11-2|NA|NA|TRBJ2-3
CASSSINRVGSTQYF
TGTGCCAGCAGCTCGATCAACAGGGTCGGAAGCACGCAGTATTTT
>14|TRBV27|NA|TRBD1|TRBJ1-6
CASRTGGSNSPLHF
TGTGCCAGCAGGACAGGGGGATCAAATTCACCCCTCCACTTT
>15|TRBV2|NA|NA|TRBJ2-4
CASRGWRGVPNIQYF
TGTGCCAGCAGGGGATGGAGGGGAGTCCCGAACATTCAGTACTTC
>14|TRBV25-1|NA|NA|TRBJ1-1
CASSEYQGNTEAFF
TGTGCCAGCAGTGAATACCAGGGTAACACTGAAGCTTTCTTT
>15|TRBV19|once|TRBD1|TRBJ2-7
CASSISGTGYHEQYF
TGTGCCAGTAGTATCAGTGGGACAGGGTATCACGAGCAGTACTTC
>16|TRBV7-2|NA|NA|TRBJ1-2
CASSFVAGAGAPGYTF
TGTGCCAGCAGCTTCGTTGCCGGGGCGGGGGCTCCCGGCTACACCTTC
>17|TRBV28|NA|NA|TRBJ2-3
CASSPRWGEYVPDTQYF
TGTGCCAGCAGTCCCCGATGGGGGGAGTATGTCCCAGATACGCAGTATTTT
>13|TRBV19|NA|NA|TRBJ1-2
CASLGGGGYGYTF
TGTGCCAGCCTCGGGGGCGGCGGATATGGCTACACCTTC
>16|TRBV23-1|NA|NA|TRBJ2-3
CASSQSAGYHTDTQYF
TGCGCCAGCAGTCAATCAGCGGGCTACCACACAGATACGCAGTATTTT
>15|TRBV5-1|NA|TRBD2|TRBJ2-5
CASSFSGREQETQYF
TGCGCCAGCAGCTTTAGCGGGAGGGAGCAAGAGACCCAGTACTTC
>14|TRBV6-1|NA|TRBD1|TRBJ2-7
CASSEWGQTYEQYF
TGTGCCAGCAGTGAATGGGGACAGACCTACGAGCAGTACTTC
>14|TRBV27|once|NA|TRBJ1-4
CASSPPGLNEKLFF
TGTGCCAGCAGTCCACCGGGTCTTAATGAAAAACTGTTTTTT
>15|TRBV6-4|NA|NA|TRBJ2-2
CASSASSGGTGELFF
TGTGCCAGCAGTGCCTCGAGTGGGGGCACCGGGGAGCTGTTTTTT
>15|TRBV27|NA|NA|TRBJ2-7
CASSPLLARTYEQYF
TGTGCCAGCAGTCCCCTGCTAGCGCGGACCTACGAGCAGTACTTC
>15|TRBV4-1|NA|NA|TRBJ2-2
CASSQVVGSTGELFF
TGCGCCAGCAGCCAAGTGGTTGGCTCCACCGGGGAGCTGTTTTTT
>13|TRBV27|NA|NA|TRBJ2-7
CASSPGLNYEQYF
TGTGCCAGCAGTCCGGGACTCAACTACGAGCAGTACTTC